This TCR beta chain is from a study of blood T cell repertoires in COVID-19. Study summary: Sources were T cells, B-cell-depleted T cells, or PBMCs; the material itself was cDNA or gDNA.

The protocol was immunoSEQ multiplex PCR, while the TCRdb copy is restricted to in-frame clones and leaves out a portion. The data show over 120,000 clones, 88% seen once. Germline CDR1 is SGHAT and CDR2 is FQNNGV. This CDR3 is 14 amino acids long. Trimming left V 5 bases short and J 0 bases short, with 11 bases between. The J gene is TRBJ2-7, the V gene TRBV11-2; TRBD2 is a possible D gene (6 bases). The sequenced sample consisted of peripheral blood. This sequence was found in a man between 65 and 85 years old with acute or convalescent COVID-19. The CDR3 reads CASSPGLYSYEQYF. The CDR3, as DNA: TGTGCCAGCAGCCCGGGACTCTACTCCTACGAGCAGTACTTC.